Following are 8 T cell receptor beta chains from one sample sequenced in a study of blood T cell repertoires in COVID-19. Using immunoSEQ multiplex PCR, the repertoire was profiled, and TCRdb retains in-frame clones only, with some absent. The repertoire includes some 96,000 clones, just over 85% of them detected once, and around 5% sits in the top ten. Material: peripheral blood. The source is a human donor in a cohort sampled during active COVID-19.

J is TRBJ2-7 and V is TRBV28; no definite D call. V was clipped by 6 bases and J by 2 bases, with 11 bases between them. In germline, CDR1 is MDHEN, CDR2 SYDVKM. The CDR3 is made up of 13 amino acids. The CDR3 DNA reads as TGTGCCAGCAGCCCTTTTGGGCCCTACGAGCAGTACTTC. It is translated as CASSPFGPYEQYF.

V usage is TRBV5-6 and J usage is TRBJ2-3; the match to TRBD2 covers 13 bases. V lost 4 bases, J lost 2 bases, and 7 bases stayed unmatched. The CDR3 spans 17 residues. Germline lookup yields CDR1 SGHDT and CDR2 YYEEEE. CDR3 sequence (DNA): TGTGCCAGCAGCACTCCGGGACTAGCGGGATCCACAGATACGCAGTATTTT. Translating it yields CASSTPGLAGSTDTQYF.

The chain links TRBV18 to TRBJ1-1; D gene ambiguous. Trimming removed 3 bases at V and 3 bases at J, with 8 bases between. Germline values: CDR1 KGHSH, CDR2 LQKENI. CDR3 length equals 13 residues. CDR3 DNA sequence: TGTGCCAGCTCACCGTTTCAGGACACTGAAGCTTTCTTT. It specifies CASSPFQDTEAFF.

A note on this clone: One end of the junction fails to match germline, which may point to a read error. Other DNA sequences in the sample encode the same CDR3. The DNA for the CDR3 is TGTGCCAGCAGTTCCGTTAGTAGGGGGGGCCTACCGGGAATCTATGGCTACACCTTT. This gives the protein CASSSVSRGGLPGIYGYTF. This rearrangement joins TRBV28 to TRBJ1-2; tentative D call: TRBD1 (6 bases). Germline V lookup: CDR1 MDHEN, CDR2 SYDVKM. This CDR3 spans 19 amino acids.

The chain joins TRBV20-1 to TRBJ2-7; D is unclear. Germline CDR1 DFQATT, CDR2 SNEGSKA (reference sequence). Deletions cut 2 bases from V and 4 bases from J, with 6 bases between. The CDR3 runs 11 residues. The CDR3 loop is CSARKAYEQYF. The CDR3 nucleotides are TGCAGTGCTAGAAAAGCTTACGAGCAGTACTTC.

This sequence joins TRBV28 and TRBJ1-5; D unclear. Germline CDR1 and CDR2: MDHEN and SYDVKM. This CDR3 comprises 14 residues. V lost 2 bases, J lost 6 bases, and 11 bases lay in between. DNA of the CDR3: TGTGCCAGCAGTTTACGGGGAAGGAGTCAGCCCCAGCATTTT. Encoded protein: CASSLRGRSQPQHF.

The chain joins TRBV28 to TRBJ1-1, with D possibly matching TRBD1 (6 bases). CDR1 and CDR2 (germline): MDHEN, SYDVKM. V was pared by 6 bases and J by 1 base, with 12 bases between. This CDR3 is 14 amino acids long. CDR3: CASRQGQGNTEAFF. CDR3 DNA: TGTGCCAGCAGACAGGGACAAGGGAACACTGAAGCTTTCTTT. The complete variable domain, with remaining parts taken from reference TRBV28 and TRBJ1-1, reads DVKVTQSSRYLVKRTGEKVFLECVQDMDHENMFWYRQDPGLGLRLIYFSYDVKMKEKGDIPEGYSVSREKKERFSLILESASTNQTSMYLCASRQGQGNTEAFFGQGTRLTVV.

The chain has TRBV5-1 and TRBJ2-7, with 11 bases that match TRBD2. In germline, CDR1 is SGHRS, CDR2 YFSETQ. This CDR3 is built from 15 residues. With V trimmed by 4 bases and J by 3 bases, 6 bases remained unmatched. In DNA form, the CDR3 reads TGCGCCAGCAGCCTGACTAGCGGGAACGACTACGAGCAGTACTTC. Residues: CASSLTSGNDYEQYF.